Sequencing of this T cell receptor beta chain was carried out in a study of post-analysis software for immune sequencing data. V gave up 0 bases and J gave up 7 bases; unmatched junction bases: 1. In germline, CDR1 is MNHEY, CDR2 SVGAGI. The CDR3 sequence is 13 residues long. Study outcomes and limitations: Patients had higher frequencies than controls of roughly five TRBV segments, including TRBV5-6, TRBV5-1 and TRBV20-1. Multiple sclerosis was associated with a significant reduction in normalized Chao1 diversity relative to controls.

Unique molecular identifiers were present in the TCR beta cDNA libraries. TCRdb redid the calling of the PCR reads with MiXCR, one entry per CDR3 protein. Of about 770,000 distinct CDR3 sequences listed, under 60% are singletons. This clonotype was detected a few times. What it binds is not known. The receptor comes from a girl aged 10 to 17 with multiple sclerosis. This chain connects TRBV6-5 to TRBJ1-2; 8 bases map to TRBD1. Specimen: blood. The CDR3 reads CASSYSTGVGYTF. The CDR3 bases are TGTGCCAGCAGTTACTCGACAGGGGTTGGCTACACCTTC.